The next 8 T cell receptor beta chains were all read from a single sample in a study of T cells in Graves' hyperthyroidism and ophthalmopathy. Amplification yielded TCR beta CDR3 regions, with RNA transcripts as the source. The HTBI primer set was used in a first-round RT-PCR of the TCR CDR3. TCRdb passed the multiplex PCR reads through MiXCR, listing each CDR3 protein once. Of roughly 180,000 distinct CDR3 sequences listed, 9.4% are singletons. Source material: blood. Receptor source: a woman between 18 and 29 years old with Graves' hyperthyroidism that later progressed to Graves' ophthalmopathy.

This clonotype was observed many times. The rearrangement links TRBV12-3 or TRBV12-4 to TRBJ1-2; no clear D gene. V was trimmed by 3 bases and J by 8 bases, leaving 13 bases between them. The CDR3 is 13 amino acids. In DNA form, the CDR3 reads TGTGCCAGCAGTTTGGATCCCCGATGGGGCTACACCTTC. As protein: CASSLDPRWGYTF.

In its sample, this clonotype was seen many times. The chain combines TRBV24-1 with TRBJ2-1, with D uncertain. The CDR3 runs to 16 residues. The germline V gene encodes CDR1 KGHDR and CDR2 SFDVKD. The ends were cut back, 0 bases at V and 2 bases at J, with 10 bases in the middle. This CDR3 is CATSDLGVSTYNEQFF. DNA for the CDR3: TGTGCCACCAGTGATTTGGGGGTTAGTACCTACAATGAGCAGTTCTTC.

The sample holds many counts of this clonotype. The chain recombines TRBV30 with TRBJ2-3, with D unclear. Between the trimmed V and J ends, which lost 2 bases and 6 bases, there was a span of 6 bases. The V gene's germline CDR1 is GTSNPN and CDR2 SVGIG (reference sequence). This CDR3 region has 11 residues. The CDR3 bases are TGTGCCTGGAGTAGGAAGGATACGCAGTATTTT. This sequence encodes CAWSRKDTQYF.

The sample holds many counts of this clonotype. The chain couples TRBV11-3 to TRBJ2-3; 8 bases agree with TRBD2. This CDR3 has 17 residues. V gave up 4 bases and J gave up 2 bases; unmatched junction bases: 11. Germline CDR1 SGHNT, CDR2 YENEEA. The CDR3 here is CASSSTRRRGDTDTQYF. The CDR3 bases are TGTGCCAGCAGCTCGACTCGGCGGCGGGGGGACACAGATACGCAGTATTTT.

At least ten counts were recorded for this clonotype. V gene TRBV27 combines with J gene TRBJ2-2, with 11 bases aligning to TRBD2. This CDR3 has 18 residues. V gave up 4 bases and J gave up 0 bases; unmatched junction bases: 7. The V gene's germline CDR1 is MNHEY and CDR2 SMNVEV (reference sequence). The CDR3 reads CASSSPRLAGSNTGELFF. DNA for the CDR3: TGTGCCAGCAGTTCACCCAGACTAGCGGGGTCGAACACCGGGGAGCTGTTTTTT.

The chain carries TRBV3-1 and TRBJ2-5, with TRBD2 matching over 10 bases. Germline CDR1 reads LGHDT; CDR2 reads YNNKEL (reference sequence). V shed 1 base, J shed 4 bases, and the junction held 15 bases outside the gene matches. The CDR3 extends over 19 amino acids. CDR3 loop: CASSQVLSGGLKYGETQYF. In DNA form, the CDR3 reads TGTGCCAGCAGCCAAGTACTTAGCGGGGGGTTGAAGTACGGAGAGACCCAGTACTTC.

This clonotype occurred many times. The gene calls are TRBV7-9 and TRBJ1-5; D not resolved. Per the germline V gene, CDR1 is SEHNR and CDR2 is FQNEAQ (reference sequence). Trimming shortened V by 1 base and J by 5 bases, and 9 bases separated the two germline ends. CDR3 length: 14 residues. The CDR3 reads CASSLGISDQPQHF. The DNA of the CDR3 is TGTGCCAGCAGCTTAGGGATTTCCGATCAGCCCCAGCATTTT.

In its sample, this clonotype was seen a few times. This may be a read error, as it is one base from a much larger clone. V and J are TRBV27 and TRBJ1-6; D might be TRBD1 (6 bases). Germline V gene data show CDR1 as MNHEY and CDR2 as SMNVEV (reference sequence). CDR3 length: 16 residues. The CDR3 DNA is TGTGCCGGCAGTTTATCGAACGGACAGCCCAATTCACCCCTCCACTTT. Protein product: CAGSLSNGQPNSPLHF.